A single sample gave rise to the 16 T cell receptor beta chains below, sequenced in a study of cytomegalovirus exposure and HLA in healthy donors. The primer mix had 60 Vbeta and 13 Jbeta primers. Clones were read by immunoSEQ multiplex PCR, and TCRdb kept only the in-frame ones, dropping some. The sample lists around 91,000 clones, 55% to 75% occurring once. Input material: PBMCs. The receptors were sampled from a man in his 60s in good health and CMV-seronegative.

This sequence joins TRBV5-6 and TRBJ2-1; 7 bases are a match to TRBD2. In germline, CDR1 is SGHDT, CDR2 YYEEEE. V gave up 4 bases and J gave up 2 bases; unmatched junction bases: 6. This CDR3 region has 15 residues. CDR3 nucleotides: TGTGCCAGCAGCCTCTGGGCGGGAGCCTACAATGAGCAGTTCTTC. Its protein is CASSLWAGAYNEQFF.

This chain links TRBV5-6 with TRBJ2-7; TRBD1 is a possible D gene (7 bases). Trimming took 4 bases from V and 3 from J, leaving 20 bases between them. The length of the CDR3 is 16 residues. The V gene's germline CDR1 is SGHDT and CDR2 YYEEEE. The CDR3 region has the DNA TGTGCCAGCAGCGCGAGGGGGCGGGAAATGGACTACGAGCAGTACTTC. Its protein product is CASSARGREMDYEQYF. Full variable domain (remainder filled in from reference TRBV5-6 and TRBJ2-7): DAGVTQSPTHLIKTRGQQVTLRCSPKSGHDTVSWYQQALGQGPQFIFQYYEEEERQRGNFPDRFSGHQFPNYSSELNVNALLLGDSALYLCASSARGREMDYEQYFGPGTRLTVT.

The gene calls are TRBV7-2 and TRBJ1-5; 7 bases align to TRBD1. Trimming at V came to 7 bases and at J to 4 bases, leaving 10 bases not matched to a gene. This CDR3 spans 15 amino acids. Germline V gene lookup returns CDR1 SGHTA and CDR2 FQGNSA. DNA for the CDR3: TGTGCCAGCACCCCGGAGGGGGCAGGTAATCAGCCCCAGCATTTT. Translating it yields CASTPEGAGNQPQHF.

This clone rates as medium-sized. The V and J genes are TRBV2 and TRBJ1-1; 10 bases match TRBD1. The CDR3 is 16 residues long. Germline loops: CDR1 SNHLY, CDR2 FYNNEI. J lost 5 bases, V lost 2 bases, and 8 bases had no gene match. The CDR3 reads CASSEYRGTGVTEAFF. The CDR3 bases are TGTGCCAGCAGTGAATATCGTGGGACAGGGGTAACTGAAGCTTTCTTT.

J is TRBJ2-5 and V is TRBV5-4; the D gene is possibly TRBD1 (5 bases). CDR1 SGHNT and CDR2 YYREEE come from the germline V gene (reference sequence). The CDR3 length is 13 residues. V was pared by 0 bases and J by 5 bases, with 8 bases between. The CDR3 is CASSLAGSETQYF. The CDR3 DNA is TGTGCCAGCAGCTTGGCAGGGTCGGAGACCCAGTACTTC.

Regarding this clone: The junction and the germline gene differ at one end; a read error may be behind it. This rearrangement joins TRBV15 to TRBJ1-3; maybe TRBD1 (6 bases). This CDR3 has 13 residues. The germline CDR1 and CDR2 sequences are LNHNV and YYDKDF (reference sequence). The CDR3 protein is CATSITGRDTIYF. In DNA form, the CDR3 reads TGTGCCACTAGCATTACAGGGCGAGACACCATATATTTT.

Only one count was recorded for this clone. The rearrangement joins TRBV19 to TRBJ2-7; 9 nucleotides match TRBD1. After removal of 9 bases from V and 3 bases from J, the junction contained 6 bases not matched to a gene. Germline-derived CDR1 and CDR2 are LNHDA and SQIVND (reference sequence). CDR3 length: 13 residues. The DNA for the CDR3 is TGTGCCAGCCACCGGGACAGGGTCTACGAGCAGTACTTC. Translating gives CASHRDRVYEQYF.

The CDR3 DNA follows: TGTGCCTGGAGCGGAGGGGCCCCGCCCCTGTATGGCTACACCTTC. Translation gives CAWSGGAPPLYGYTF. The chain joins TRBV30 to TRBJ1-2; a possible D gene is TRBD1 (5 bases). Trimming pared 3 bases from V and 5 bases from J, leaving 19 bases between. Germline V lookup: CDR1 GTSNPN, CDR2 SVGIG (reference sequence). This CDR3 spans 15 amino acids.

The genes are TRBV6-8 and TRBJ2-7, with 7 bases aligning to TRBD2. The V segment lost 8 bases and the J segment 1 base; nucleotides outside the gene matches: 8. The CDR3 covers 14 residues. CDR1 MNHGY and CDR2 SAAAGT come from the germline V gene. The CDR3 DNA reads TGTGCCAGCCCGGCAGTCGGGAGGTCCTACGAGCAGTACTTC. Residues: CASPAVGRSYEQYF.

The rearrangement links TRBV5-4 to TRBJ2-7; 11 positions agree with TRBD2. The V and J ends lost 4 bases and 0 bases, in that order; junction bases with no gene match: 3. Germline assignment: CDR1 SGHNT and CDR2 YYREEE (reference sequence). CDR3 size: 15 residues. The CDR3 loop reads CASSPLAGGSYEQYF. The CDR3 DNA follows: TGTGCCAGCAGCCCTCTAGCGGGGGGCTCCTACGAGCAGTACTTC.

This chain joins TRBV27 and TRBJ1-1; tentatively, D is TRBD1 (5 bases). The CDR3 is 13 amino acids. The germline V gene has CDR1 MNHEY and CDR2 SMNVEV (reference sequence). Deletions cut 6 bases from V and 3 bases from J, with 11 bases between. Here the CDR3 reads CASRRDGYTEAFF. In DNA, the CDR3 is TGTGCCAGCAGGCGGGACGGGTACACTGAAGCTTTCTTT.

This clone was seen more than once but under ten times. The J gene is TRBJ1-1, the V gene TRBV5-6; the D gene is possibly TRBD1 (5 bases). V was clipped by 4 bases and J by 6 bases, with 7 bases between them. The CDR3 is 11 amino acids. Germline loops: CDR1 SGHDT, CDR2 YYEEEE. CDR3 sequence (DNA): TGTGCCAGCAGCCTGGGGCCTGAAGCTTTCTTT. Amino acid sequence: CASSLGPEAFF.

The V and J genes are TRBV7-9 and TRBJ2-7; 9 bases fit TRBD1. The CDR3 length is 12 residues. V lost 5 bases, J lost 8 bases, and 4 bases stayed unmatched. CDR1 is SEHNR and CDR2 is FQNEAQ in the germline V gene (reference sequence). As DNA, the CDR3 is TGTGCCAGCAGCCGACAGGGGGAACAGCAGTACTTC. As protein: CASSRQGEQQYF.

V usage is TRBV5-1 and J usage is TRBJ1-1; TRBD1 is a possible D gene (6 bases). The V and J ends lost 4 bases and 7 bases respectively, with 20 bases between them. CDR1 is SGHRS and CDR2 is YFSETQ in the germline V gene. The CDR3 is made up of 15 amino acids. The DNA of the CDR3 is TGCGCCAGCAGCCCCAATTTTCCAGGGGAGAATGAAGCTTTCTTT. It is translated as CASSPNFPGENEAFF.

CDR3 sequence (DNA): TGTGCCAGCAGCTTAACCGGGACAGGGGATGTGGAGACCCAGTACTTC. Its protein is CASSLTGTGDVETQYF. The chain has TRBV5-6 and TRBJ2-5; 10 nucleotides match TRBD1. The V and J ends lost 2 bases and 5 bases, in that order; junction bases with no gene match: 9. The V gene's germline CDR1 is SGHDT and CDR2 YYEEEE. This CDR3 spans 16 amino acids.

This clone was seen more than once but under ten times. V gene TRBV9 combines with J gene TRBJ2-3; the match to TRBD1 covers 7 bases. Germline assignment: CDR1 SGDLS and CDR2 YYNGEE. V trimming: 0 bases; J trimming: 4 bases; junction bases outside the gene matches: 8. This CDR3 contains 16 residues. The chain's CDR3 is CASSVGRGQISDTQYF. CDR3 nucleotide sequence: TGTGCCAGCAGCGTAGGTCGGGGACAGATCTCAGATACGCAGTATTTT.